These 32 T cell receptor beta chains were sequenced from one sample in a study of lymphopenia after photon versus proton radiotherapy. Generated by immunoSEQ multiplex PCR, the TCRdb table keeps only in-frame clones and is missing some. The table shows around 160,000 clones, with 75% to 90% occurring only once. Sequenced here: peripheral blood, sampled from a patient treated with photon-based radiotherapy. The receptors here all came from a middle-aged man with gastric cancer.

V usage is TRBV7-2 and J usage is TRBJ2-1; TRBD2 agrees at 7 bases. The V segment lost 1 base and the J segment 0 bases; nucleotides outside the gene matches: 3. CDR1 is SGHTA, CDR2 FQGNSA, per germline. The CDR3 runs to 16 residues. CDR3 coding DNA: TGTGCCAGCAGCTTAGATGGCGGGAGCTCCTACAATGAGCAGTTCTTC. Its translation is CASSLDGGSSYNEQFF.

This chain connects TRBV11-2 to TRBJ2-7, with D tentatively TRBD2 (6 bases). The germline V and J ends were trimmed by 4 bases and 6 bases, with 16 bases remaining between them. Germline CDR1 is SGHAT and CDR2 is FQNNGV. The length of the CDR3 is 14 residues. CDR3 DNA: TGTGCCAGCAGCTGGGGACGGAGGGGTGGCGAGCAGTACTTC. Its translation is CASSWGRRGGEQYF.

As concerns this clone: The germline gene is not matched at one end of the junction; a read error may be the cause. The chain has TRBV4-1 and TRBJ1-1; D call uncertain. There are 13 residues in the CDR3. Germline assignment: CDR1 MGHRA and CDR2 YSYEKL. CDR3 protein: CASRQGPNTEAFF. The CDR3 DNA reads TGCGCCAGCAGGCAAGGACCGAACACTGAAGCTTTCTTT.

The chain uses TRBV9 and TRBJ1-3; D perhaps matches TRBD1 (6 bases). Germline V CDR1 and CDR2: SGDLS, YYNGEE. This CDR3 is 13 amino acids long. Between the trimmed V and J ends, which lost 3 bases and 7 bases, there was a span of 11 bases. CDR3 nucleotides: TGTGCCAGCAGCGGGACCACAGGGAACACCATATATTTT. Translated: CASSGTTGNTIYF.

In this sample, this clone turned up once. The V call is TRBV4-2, the J call TRBJ1-2, with D tentatively TRBD1 (5 bases). Germline CDR1 and CDR2: LGHNA and YNFKEQ. The length of the CDR3 is 14 residues. With 1 base removed from V and 8 bases from J, the gap between germline ends came to 14 bases. CDR3 nucleotide sequence: TGTGCCAGCAGCCAAGCCAGAGGGGTGCAAGGCTACACCTTC. It translates to CASSQARGVQGYTF.

The chain combines TRBV6-5 with TRBJ1-1, with no clear D. CDR1 MNHEY and CDR2 SVGAGI come from the germline V gene. V was trimmed by 7 bases and J by 0 bases, leaving 15 bases between them. The CDR3 totals 15 residues. The CDR3 DNA sequence: TGTGCCAGCACTCCTTCGGGGTCCATGAACACTGAAGCTTTCTTT. Translated: CASTPSGSMNTEAFF.

The chain combines TRBV9 with TRBJ2-3; D gene unclear. This CDR3 is built from 16 residues. V lost 4 bases, J lost 0 bases, and 15 bases lay in between. Looked up from germline, CDR1 is SGDLS and CDR2 is YYNGEE. The CDR3 reads CASSHSLETSTDTQYF. The CDR3 bases are TGTGCCAGCAGCCATTCACTGGAGACTAGCACAGATACGCAGTATTTT. The whole variable domain, filled in from reference TRBV9 and TRBJ2-3, reads DSGVTQTPKHLITATGQRVTLRCSPRSGDLSVYWYQQSLDQGLQFLIQYYNGEERAKGNILERFSAQQFPDLHSELNLSSLELGDSALYFCASSHSLETSTDTQYFGPGTRLTVL.

The chain has TRBV19 and TRBJ1-2; 8 bases map to TRBD1. The germline V gene encodes CDR1 LNHDA and CDR2 SQIVND (reference sequence). With V trimmed by 6 bases and J by 3 bases, 6 bases remained unmatched. The CDR3 contains 14 residues. This CDR3 reads CASRTDRADYGYTF. The CDR3 DNA reads as TGTGCCAGTAGAACGGACAGGGCCGACTATGGCTACACCTTC.

The chain is built from TRBV7-2 and TRBJ2-1; 11 positions agree with TRBD1. V trimming: 3 bases; J trimming: 7 bases; junction bases outside the gene matches: 14. The germline V gene has CDR1 SGHTA and CDR2 FQGNSA. The CDR3 extends over 18 amino acids. CDR3 DNA sequence: TGTGCCAGCAGCTTTAGCGTAGGGACAGGGGGGAGTTCGAATGAGCAGTTCTTC. It is translated as CASSFSVGTGGSSNEQFF.

This clone appeared a single time. The chain uses TRBV7-9 and TRBJ2-1; no clear D. V dropped 5 bases and J dropped 8 bases, with 13 bases sitting between them. There are 13 residues in the CDR3. Germline V CDR1 and CDR2: SEHNR, FQNEAQ (reference sequence). CDR3 region: CASSPTGSDEQFF. Here the CDR3 DNA reads TGTGCCAGCAGCCCCACTGGATCCGATGAGCAGTTCTTC. Full variable domain (outside the CDR3, taken from reference TRBV7-9 and TRBJ2-1): DTGVSQNPRHKITKRGQNVTFRCDPISEHNRLYWYRQTLGQGPEFLTYFQNEAQLEKSRLLSDRFSAERPKGSFSTLEIQRTEQGDSAMYLCASSPTGSDEQFFGPGTRLTVL.

This clone turned up a few times. This sequence joins TRBV29-1 and TRBJ2-7; TRBD2 matches at 8 bases. The CDR3 covers 12 residues. Germline assignment: CDR1 SQVTM and CDR2 ANQGSEA. V lost 2 bases to trimming and J lost 6 bases; unmatched junction nucleotides: 3. The CDR3 DNA reads TGCAGCGTTGAAACGGGAGGGCGCGAGCAGTACTTC. Translation gives CSVETGGREQYF.

The gene calls are TRBV5-4 and TRBJ1-1; tentatively, D is TRBD1 (5 bases). The CDR3 spans 18 residues. Germline loops: CDR1 SGHNT, CDR2 YYREEE (reference sequence). Trimming stripped 1 base from V and 3 bases from J, with 22 bases between. The CDR3 nucleotides are TGTGCCAGCAGCTTGTTCCCCCCTCCCGAGACAGCAGACACTGAAGCTTTCTTT. It is translated as CASSLFPPPETADTEAFF. Based on the CDR3 plus reference TRBV5-4 and TRBJ1-1, the full variable domain is ETGVTQSPTHLIKTRGQQVTLRCSSQSGHNTVSWYQQALGQGPQFIFQYYREEENGRGNFPPRFSGLQFPNYSSELNVNALELDDSALYLCASSLFPPPETADTEAFFGQGTRLTVV.

This clone has a single count. The J gene is TRBJ2-7, the V gene TRBV6-6, with D maybe TRBD2 (5 bases). The V gene's germline CDR1 is MNHNY and CDR2 SVGAGI (reference sequence). The CDR3 is 14 amino acids. V was clipped by 8 bases and J by 0 bases, with 14 bases between them. CDR3 nucleotide sequence: TGTGCCAGCGTCTTGGGCGGGTCCTCCTACGAGCAGTACTTC. As protein: CASVLGGSSYEQYF.

The chain links TRBV21-1 to TRBJ2-7; TRBD1, the table's D call, lacks a check against the DNA. TRBV21-1 constitutes a pseudogene. The CDR3 runs to 15 residues. The CDR3 loop is CASSIGTGRPYEQYF. The CDR3 coding sequence is TGTGCCAGCAGCATCGGGACAGGGAGACCCTACGAGCAGTACTTC.

The J gene is TRBJ2-6, the V gene TRBV15; D is unclear. Between the trimmed V and J ends, which lost 0 bases and 0 bases, there was a span of 6 bases. CDR1 LNHNV and CDR2 YYDKDF come from the germline V gene (reference sequence). CDR3 size: 16 residues. The CDR3 is CATSRDSHSGANVLTF. The CDR3 bases are TGTGCCACCAGCAGAGATTCCCACTCTGGGGCCAACGTCCTGACTTTC.

V usage is TRBV7-2 and J usage is TRBJ1-3; D not resolved. The CDR3 consists of 15 residues. Trimming removed 1 base from V and 4 bases from J, with 11 bases in between. Germline values: CDR1 SGHTA, CDR2 FQGNSA. The CDR3: CASSLDVPQGNTIYF. The CDR3 coding sequence is TGTGCCAGCAGCTTAGATGTCCCTCAAGGAAACACCATATATTTT.

The gene calls are TRBV25-1 and TRBJ1-3; 7 positions agree with TRBD1. Per the germline V gene, CDR1 is MGHDK and CDR2 is SYGVNS. V trimming: 3 bases; J trimming: 0 bases; junction bases outside the gene matches: 8. This CDR3 spans 17 amino acids. The DNA of the CDR3 is TGTGCCAGCAGTGACGACGCCCCAGGGGGCTCTGGAAACACCATATATTTT. Translation: CASSDDAPGGSGNTIYF.

The V gene is TRBV7-9, the J gene TRBJ1-2; TRBD1 is a possible D gene (6 bases). Germline CDR1 and CDR2: SEHNR and FQNEAQ (reference sequence). There are 14 residues in the CDR3. Trimming removed 1 base from V and 0 bases from J, with 6 bases in between. Here the CDR3 reads CASSLDRANYGYTF. CDR3 bases: TGTGCCAGCAGCTTAGACAGGGCTAACTATGGCTACACCTTC. Full variable domain (outside the CDR3, taken from reference TRBV7-9 and TRBJ1-2): DTGVSQNPRHKITKRGQNVTFRCDPISEHNRLYWYRQTLGQGPEFLTYFQNEAQLEKSRLLSDRFSAERPKGSFSTLEIQRTEQGDSAMYLCASSLDRANYGYTFGSGTRLTVV.

The chain uses TRBV5-8 and TRBJ2-7; D not certain. Trimming took off 0 bases at V and 3 bases at J, with 10 bases between the two ends. CDR3 length: 14 residues. Germline V CDR1 and CDR2: SGHTS, YDEGEE. DNA of the CDR3: TGTGCCAGCAGCTTGGATGGGTTTATCTACGAGCAGTACTTC. It translates to CASSLDGFIYEQYF.

This sequence joins TRBV12-5 and TRBJ2-2, with D perhaps TRBD1 (5 bases). The germline gives CDR1 LGHNT, CDR2 FRNRAP. V was cut by 0 bases and J by 4 bases, with 21 bases left in between. The CDR3 covers 19 residues. CDR3 in DNA: TGTGCTAGTGGTTTGGTCACCAGGGCAGTCGAACGAGTCACCGGGGAGCTGTTTTTT. It codes for CASGLVTRAVERVTGELFF.

To note about this clone: Other DNA sequences from this sample encode an identical CDR3 as well. This rearrangement joins TRBV28 to TRBJ1-2; no definite D call. CDR1 and CDR2 (germline): MDHEN, SYDVKM. V was clipped by 2 bases and J by 5 bases, with 6 bases between them. The CDR3 consists of 12 residues. The CDR3 DNA is TGTGCCAGCAGTTTAGGAGGGTATGGCTACACCTTC. It is translated as CASSLGGYGYTF.

The chain has TRBV5-1 and TRBJ2-7; 10 positions match TRBD2. The junction had 2 bases not matched to a gene; V was cut back by 0 bases and J by 2 bases. The germline V gene encodes CDR1 SGHRS and CDR2 YFSETQ. This CDR3 region has 15 residues. The CDR3 reads CASSLASGSPYEQYF. The CDR3 DNA follows: TGCGCCAGCAGCTTGGCTAGCGGGAGTCCCTACGAGCAGTACTTC.

The rearrangement joins TRBV6-5 to TRBJ1-2, with 8 bases fitting TRBD1. The CDR3 runs 16 residues. CDR1 and CDR2 from the germline V gene are MNHEY and SVGAGI. V shed 4 bases, J shed 4 bases, and the junction held 11 bases outside the gene matches. The CDR3 DNA follows: TGTGCCAGCAGTTTCCAGACAGGGGCTGGAGCCTATGGCTACACCTTC. Its translation is CASSFQTGAGAYGYTF.

The J gene is TRBJ1-1, the V gene TRBV19; D remains unclear. From germline, CDR1 is LNHDA and CDR2 SQIVND (reference sequence). The CDR3 covers 15 residues. The V gene lost 2 bases and the J gene lost 4 bases, with 14 bases spanning the gap. CDR3 nucleotide sequence: TGTGCCAGTAGTATAATGCAGACCCCAGGCACTGAAGCTTTCTTT. This sequence encodes CASSIMQTPGTEAFF.

The chain joins TRBV9 to TRBJ2-1; 15 bases are shared with TRBD2. The junction had 4 bases not matched to a gene; V was cut back by 2 bases and J by 4 bases. Germline CDR1 SGDLS, CDR2 YYNGEE. The CDR3 has 17 amino acids. CDR3 protein: CASSVGTSGRNYNEQFF. The CDR3 bases are TGTGCCAGCAGCGTGGGGACTAGCGGGAGGAATTACAATGAGCAGTTCTTC.

This clone was counted between two and nine times. J is TRBJ1-1 and V is TRBV28, with D unresolved. CDR1 and CDR2 from the germline V gene are MDHEN and SYDVKM. This CDR3 has 14 amino acids. Trimming removed 6 bases from V and 7 bases from J, with 18 bases in between. CDR3 protein: CASRPGRPPFEAFF. CDR3 nucleotide sequence: TGTGCCAGCAGACCGGGCCGACCCCCATTTGAAGCTTTCTTT.

The chain employs TRBV30 and TRBJ2-6; D is tentatively TRBD1 or TRBD2 (5 bases each). Germline loops: CDR1 GTSNPN, CDR2 SVGIG (reference sequence). The V end lost 2 bases, the J end lost 4 bases, and 9 bases lay between the germline ends. The CDR3 totals 14 residues. CDR3 sequence reads: CAWSRGAGANVLTF. The CDR3 region has the DNA TGTGCCTGGAGTCGAGGGGCCGGGGCCAACGTCCTGACTTTC.

V is TRBV29-1 and J is TRBJ2-5; D is unclear. The ends were cut back, 0 bases at V and 4 bases at J, with 0 bases in the middle. Germline-derived CDR1 and CDR2 are SQVTM and ANQGSEA. This CDR3 is 10 amino acids long. CDR3 amino acids: CSVEEETQYF. The CDR3 DNA sequence: TGCAGCGTTGAAGAAGAGACCCAGTACTTC.

This sequence joins TRBV5-1 and TRBJ2-1; maybe TRBD1 (5 bases). This CDR3 contains 15 residues. The V end was cut by 3 bases, the J end by 3 bases, with 13 bases between. Germline CDR1 reads SGHRS; CDR2 reads YFSETQ. The CDR3 sequence is CASSSTGSLYNEQFF. CDR3 nucleotides: TGCGCCAGCAGCTCCACAGGTTCCCTCTACAATGAGCAGTTCTTC. Complete variable domain (other parts from reference TRBV5-1 and TRBJ2-1): KAGVTQTPRYLIKTRGQQVTLSCSPISGHRSVSWYQQTPGQGLQFLFEYFSETQRNKGNFPGRFSGRQFSNSRSEMNVSTLELGDSALYLCASSSTGSLYNEQFFGPGTRLTVL.

This chain connects TRBV5-6 to TRBJ2-5; no firm D call. Germline V gives CDR1 SGHDT, CDR2 YYEEEE. This CDR3 spans 13 amino acids. Trimming cost V 4 bases and J 0 bases, with 7 bases left between them. The CDR3 bases are TGTGCCAGCAGCAAAGAGTACCAAGAGACCCAGTACTTC. This translates into CASSKEYQETQYF.

This clone appeared once. This chain joins TRBV10-3 and TRBJ1-5; TRBD1 is a possible D gene (6 bases). Germline CDR1 is ENHRY and CDR2 is SYGVKD. This CDR3 has 15 residues. V lost 2 bases to trimming and J lost 5 bases, with 13 bases between them. CDR3 protein: CAISEQQGGDQPQHF. The CDR3 bases are TGTGCCATCAGTGAGCAACAGGGAGGGGATCAGCCCCAGCATTTT.

The rearrangement joins TRBV5-1 to TRBJ2-2, with 14 bases lining up with TRBD2. CDR3 length equals 16 residues. Germline loops: CDR1 SGHRS, CDR2 YFSETQ. The V and J ends lost 4 bases and 8 bases, in that order; junction bases with no gene match: 7. CDR3 DNA: TGCGCCAGCAGCCGTGGGACTAGCGGGAGTATGGGGGAGCTGTTTTTT. It yields the protein CASSRGTSGSMGELFF.